This TCR beta chain emerged from a study of cytomegalovirus exposure and HLA in healthy donors. The primer mix had 60 Vbeta and 13 Jbeta primers. TCRdb's copy holds only in-frame clones and misses some; the assay was immunoSEQ multiplex PCR. The data hold about 89,000 clones, with less than 85% observed a single time. Trimming cost V 4 bases and J 11 bases; bases outside gene matches: 7. This CDR3 has 13 amino acids. Germline loops: CDR1 SGDLS, CDR2 YYNGEE. The receptor was derived from a man aged 40-50 years in good health and CMV-seropositive. What was sequenced was PBMCs. The chain uses TRBV9 and TRBJ2-1; 9 bases are a match to TRBD2. The CDR3 protein is CASSPGLAYQQFF. The CDR3 bases are TGTGCCAGCAGCCCGGGACTAGCATATCAGCAGTTCTTC.